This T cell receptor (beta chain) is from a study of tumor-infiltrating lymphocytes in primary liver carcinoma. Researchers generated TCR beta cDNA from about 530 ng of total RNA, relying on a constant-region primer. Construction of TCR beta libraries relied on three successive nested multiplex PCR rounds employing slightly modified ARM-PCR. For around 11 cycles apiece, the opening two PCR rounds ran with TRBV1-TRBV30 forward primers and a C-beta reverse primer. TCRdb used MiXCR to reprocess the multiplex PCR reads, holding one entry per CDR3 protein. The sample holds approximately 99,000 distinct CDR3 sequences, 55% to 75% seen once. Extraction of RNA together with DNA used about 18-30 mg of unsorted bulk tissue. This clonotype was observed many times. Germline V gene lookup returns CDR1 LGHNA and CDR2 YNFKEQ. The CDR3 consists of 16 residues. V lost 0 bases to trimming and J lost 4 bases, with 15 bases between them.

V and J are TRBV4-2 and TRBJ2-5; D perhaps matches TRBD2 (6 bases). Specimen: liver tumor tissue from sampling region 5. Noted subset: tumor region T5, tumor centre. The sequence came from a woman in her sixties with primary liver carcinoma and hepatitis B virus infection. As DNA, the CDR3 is TGTGCCAGCAGCCAAGATCGGGCTAGCGACGTAGAGACCCAGTACTTC. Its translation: CASSQDRASDVETQYF.